This T cell receptor (beta chain) emerged from a study of regulatory dendritic cells for organ transplantation. This CDR3 spans 13 amino acids. V gave up 4 bases and J gave up 2 bases; unmatched junction bases: 3. Germline CDR1 SGHNT, CDR2 YYREEE (reference sequence). Study findings and constraints: Memory CD8+ T cells were the most oligoclonal; naive cells were highly diverse. Between individuals, the alloreactive memory CD8+ T cell pool differed considerably.

This clone has a handful of counts. The antigen is undetermined. Produced via immunoSEQ multiplex PCR; TCRdb's table is partial and in-frame only. The sample contains about 4,200 clones, 60% of which appear only once. CFSE-labeled sorted T cells met regulatory or mature dendritic cells for less than 6 days. The rearrangement links TRBV5-4 to TRBJ2-7; TRBD1 matches at 7 bases. The sample consisted of memory CD8+ T cells from blood cultured with regulatory dendritic cells. Subset given: CD45RO+ memory T cells. This TCR was sampled from a human donor in good health. DNA of the CDR3: TGTGCCAGCAGCCCGGGACAGACCTACGAGCAGTACTTC. This translates into CASSPGQTYEQYF.